These 21 T cell receptor beta chains were sequenced from one sample in a study of blood T cell repertoires in COVID-19. The protocol was immunoSEQ multiplex PCR, while the TCRdb copy is restricted to in-frame clones and leaves out a portion. The sample carries about 260,000 clones, approximately 81% recorded once. Sequencing was carried out using peripheral blood. These receptors came from a man in his 60s with acute or convalescent COVID-19.

The chain couples TRBV3-1 (or the pseudogene TRBV3-2) to TRBJ1-1, with D possibly being TRBD1 (5 bases). CDR1 LGHDT and CDR2 YNNKEL come from the germline V gene (reference sequence). The CDR3 spans 14 residues. Trimming removed 2 bases at V and 8 bases at J, with 15 bases between. The CDR3 DNA reads TGTGCCAGCAGCCAACCGGGACCGGGAGGGGAAGCTTTCTTT. This encodes CASSQPGPGGEAFF.

A few counts support this clone. V gene TRBV3-1 (or the pseudogene TRBV3-2) combines with J gene TRBJ2-7; no reliable D call. The CDR3 spans 11 residues. V gave up 5 bases and J gave up 4 bases, with 6 bases separating them. Germline V gene data show CDR1 as LGHDT and CDR2 as YNNKEL (reference sequence). The CDR3 nucleotides read TGTGCCAGCAGCACACAGTACGAGCAGTACTTC. This translates into CASSTQYEQYF.

This sequence joins TRBV18 and TRBJ2-1; 12 nucleotides line up with TRBD2. The CDR3 extends over 15 amino acids. V lost 7 bases and J lost 1; bases outside the gene matches: 2. Per the germline V gene, CDR1 is KGHSH and CDR2 is LQKENI. CDR3 protein: CASWTSGTSYNEQFF. In DNA form, the CDR3 reads TGTGCCAGCTGGACTAGCGGGACTTCCTACAATGAGCAGTTCTTC.

This sequence joins TRBV2 and TRBJ1-1; D perhaps matches TRBD1 (5 bases). V shed 8 bases and J shed 5 bases, with 18 bases lying between them. The CDR3 extends over 14 amino acids. CDR1 is SNHLY and CDR2 is FYNNEI in the germline V gene. The DNA for the CDR3 is TGTGCCAGCCAGCGCGGAGGGGCAGGGACTGAAGCTTTCTTT. Translation: CASQRGGAGTEAFF.

A remark on this clone: Other nucleotide sequences in the sample specify the same CDR3. This chain joins TRBV18 and TRBJ2-7; D unresolved. CDR3 length: 14 residues. From germline, CDR1 is KGHSH and CDR2 LQKENI. Trimming stripped 0 bases from V and 2 bases from J, with 8 bases between. This chain's CDR3 is CASSPPTPTYEQYF. The CDR3 nucleotides are TGTGCCAGCTCACCACCGACACCTACCTACGAGCAGTACTTC.

The chain links TRBV10-3 to TRBJ2-1; 9 bases map to TRBD1. Germline CDR1 ENHRY, CDR2 SYGVKD. V was pared by 11 bases and J by 8 bases, with 13 bases of the junction left unmatched. CDR3 length: 14 residues. CDR3 DNA sequence: TGTGCCGGGGGCCGGGACAGGGCCCCGGATGAGCAGTTCTTC. It codes for CAGGRDRAPDEQFF.

The chain links TRBV7-8 to TRBJ2-3, with no clear D. The V gene's germline CDR1 is SGHVS and CDR2 FQNEAQ. V shed 3 bases and J shed 6 bases, with 7 bases lying between them. The CDR3 spans 12 residues. CDR3 sequence reads: CASSLKRDTQYF. The CDR3 DNA sequence: TGTGCCAGCAGCTTGAAGAGGGATACGCAGTATTTT.

The rearrangement uses TRBV5-1 and TRBJ2-2; 8 positions match TRBD1. The trim removed 4 bases at V and 0 bases at J, leaving 2 bases unmatched. The CDR3 runs 15 residues. CDR1 is SGHRS and CDR2 is YFSETQ in the germline V gene. The CDR3 here is CASSVDRANTGELFF. The CDR3 region has the DNA TGCGCCAGCAGCGTGGACAGGGCGAACACCGGGGAGCTGTTTTTT.

The sample holds one count of this clone. V is TRBV14 and J is TRBJ2-7; 7 nucleotides match TRBD1. Germline values: CDR1 SGHDN, CDR2 FVKESK. The CDR3 is made up of 16 amino acids. The junction had 11 bases not matched to a gene; V was cut back by 1 base and J by 5 bases. The CDR3 nucleotides are TGTGCCAGCAGCCAAGCTGGGGCCGATACAGGGGACGAGCAGTACTTC. It specifies CASSQAGADTGDEQYF. Combining the CDR3 with reference TRBV14 and TRBJ2-7 gives the whole variable domain EAGVTQFPSHSVIEKGQTVTLRCDPISGHDNLYWYRRVMGKEIKFLLHFVKESKQDESGMPNNRFLAERTGGTYSTLKVQPAELEDSGVYFCASSQAGADTGDEQYFGPGTRLTVT.

The rearrangement joins TRBV4-3 to TRBJ1-2; 7 bases align to TRBD1. Germline CDR1 LGHNA, CDR2 YSLEER. The CDR3 is made up of 14 amino acids. J lost 0 bases, V lost 5 bases, and 3 bases had no gene match. The CDR3 protein is CASSRDRTNYGYTF. DNA of the CDR3: TGCGCCAGCAGCAGGGACAGAACTAACTATGGCTACACCTTC.

This clone was detected a few times. The chain couples TRBV6-5 to TRBJ2-7; 8 nucleotides align to TRBD2. The length of the CDR3 is 14 residues. Germline V gives CDR1 MNHEY, CDR2 SVGAGI. Germline trimming cut 5 bases from V and 0 bases from J; bases unmatched to any gene: 3. The CDR3 loop reads CASSTLAGSYEQYF. CDR3 nucleotides: TGTGCCAGCAGTACTCTAGCGGGCTCCTACGAGCAGTACTTC.

J is TRBJ2-7 and V is TRBV27, with 12 nucleotides matching TRBD2. Germline V gene data show CDR1 as MNHEY and CDR2 as SMNVEV (reference sequence). Unmatched junction bases numbered 5, after V lost 3 bases and J lost 2 bases. This CDR3 contains 16 residues. The CDR3, as DNA: TGTGCCAGCAGTTTCACAGGGACTAGCGGGCCCTACGAGCAGTACTTC. This gives the protein CASSFTGTSGPYEQYF.

The chain employs TRBV6-5 and TRBJ1-2; the D gene is possibly TRBD1 (6 bases). Germline V gene sequence: CDR1 MNHEY, CDR2 SVGAGI. Between the trimmed V and J ends, which lost 11 bases and 4 bases, there was a span of 17 bases. There are 13 residues in the CDR3. The CDR3 reads CAGAPRGTYGYTF. The CDR3 DNA sequence: TGTGCCGGAGCCCCCAGGGGAACCTATGGCTACACCTTC.

The V and J genes are TRBV5-1 and TRBJ2-5, with 7 bases fitting TRBD1. The CDR3 has 16 residues. With V trimmed by 0 bases and J by 2 bases, 7 bases remained unmatched. Germline lookup yields CDR1 SGHRS and CDR2 YFSETQ. CDR3 amino acids: CASSLGVGQAQETQYF. CDR3 DNA sequence: TGCGCCAGCAGCTTGGGGGTTGGACAGGCTCAAGAGACCCAGTACTTC.

This chain joins TRBV6-5 and TRBJ1-5, with D tentatively TRBD1 (5 bases). V shed 7 bases and J shed 0 bases, with 13 bases lying between them. This CDR3 has 15 residues. Germline V gives CDR1 MNHEY, CDR2 SVGAGI. CDR3 amino acids: CASILGHDSNQPQHF. The CDR3 DNA follows: TGTGCCAGCATCCTAGGACACGATAGCAATCAGCCCCAGCATTTT.

Remarks on this clone: The junction shows a germline mismatch at one end, possibly a read error. The chain carries TRBV10-3 and TRBJ1-4; 7 positions match TRBD1. From germline, CDR1 is ENHRY and CDR2 SYGVKD. This CDR3 is built from 16 residues. CDR3 DNA sequence: TGTGCCATCAGTGAGTCGCAGGCAGGGGGTAATCAAAAACTGTTTTTT. The encoded protein is CAISESQAGGNQKLFF.

This chain connects TRBV10-3 to TRBJ2-5; D is uncertain. The CDR3 length is 15 residues. V lost 3 bases, J lost 1 base, and 12 bases lay in between. CDR1 and CDR2 (germline): ENHRY, SYGVKD. CDR3 in amino acids: CAISERVGGQETQYF. DNA for the CDR3: TGTGCCATCAGTGAACGAGTTGGCGGCCAAGAGACCCAGTACTTC.

V gene TRBV18 combines with J gene TRBJ1-5, with 8 bases lining up with TRBD1. V was pared by 0 bases and J by 2 bases, with 3 bases of the junction left unmatched. In germline, CDR1 is KGHSH, CDR2 LQKENI. The CDR3 is 16 amino acids. The DNA of the CDR3 is TGTGCCAGCTCACCACCCTTGACAGGGGGCAATCAGCCCCAGCATTTT. It specifies CASSPPLTGGNQPQHF.

V gene TRBV29-1 combines with J gene TRBJ2-5; the D gene is possibly TRBD2 (6 bases). V was shortened by 7 bases and J by 5 bases, with 11 bases between the two germline ends. This CDR3 is 11 amino acids long. The germline V gene has CDR1 SQVTM and CDR2 ANQGSEA. CDR3 sequence: CSGGGRETQYF. As DNA, the CDR3 is TGCAGCGGTGGTGGGAGGGAGACCCAGTACTTC.

This chain uses TRBV7-2 with TRBJ2-7; D might be TRBD1 (6 bases). The CDR3 covers 15 residues. The V gene lost 1 base and the J gene lost 0 bases, with 10 bases spanning the gap. The germline V gene has CDR1 SGHTA and CDR2 FQGNSA. CDR3 nucleotides: TGTGCCAGCAGCTTAGGACAGGTATTCTCCTACGAGCAGTACTTC. This encodes CASSLGQVFSYEQYF.

This rearrangement joins TRBV6-2 or TRBV6-3 to TRBJ2-2, with D uncertain. Germline CDR1 reads MNHEY; CDR2 reads SVGEGT. This CDR3 contains 14 residues. V dropped 2 bases and J dropped 4 bases, with 8 bases sitting between them. The CDR3 loop reads CASSYGQFTGELFF. In DNA form, the CDR3 reads TGTGCCAGCAGTTACGGGCAGTTCACCGGGGAGCTGTTTTTT.